The rows below give T cell receptor beta chains drawn from one sample of a study of blood T cell repertoires in COVID-19. Here immunoSEQ multiplex PCR was the method, and the copy in TCRdb shows in-frame clones only, minus some. The table includes roughly 120,000 clones, 60% to 85% detected once. The sample comprised peripheral blood. The receptors were sampled from a man aged 70 or older with acute or convalescent COVID-19. CDR3s include the opening cysteine and the closing phenylalanine or tryptophan. A D gene is named only where the DNA matches it firmly. Where a row states a size, it is once, few, many or the class of an expanded clone; other rows omit it.

v_gene	d_gene	abundance	j_gene	CDR3nt	CDR3aa
TRBV3-1/TRBV3-2	TRBD1	NA	TRBJ2-3	TGTGCCAGCAGCCATGCTCTGGGACAGGGGCCAGATACGCAGTATTTT	CASSHALGQGPDTQYF
TRBV29-1	NA	NA	TRBJ1-5	TGCAGCGTTGCGGGAAATCGAAATCAGCCCCAGCATTTT	CSVAGNRNQPQHF
TRBV5-1	NA	NA	TRBJ2-3	TGCGCCAGCAGCTTGGCCTCGGAGACAGTAGGAGATACGCAGTATTTT	CASSLASETVGDTQYF
TRBV3-1/TRBV3-2	NA	once	TRBJ2-1	TGTGCCAGCAGCCCGACCGCGGAATTATCGTTTGAGCAGTTCTTC	CASSPTAELSFEQFF
TRBV19	TRBD1	NA	TRBJ2-3	TGTGCCAGTAGTCCCACGACAGGGGGCGCAGGGGTCCAGTATTTT	CASSPTTGGAGVQYF
TRBV9	TRBD2	NA	TRBJ2-7	TGTGCCAGCAGCACGGGGAGGGCGGACTCCTACGAGCAGTACTTC	CASSTGRADSYEQYF
TRBV7-2	NA	NA	TRBJ2-3	TGTGCCAGCAGCCCCGCGCGGGCTAGCACAGATACGCAGTATTTT	CASSPARASTDTQYF
TRBV12-5	NA	NA	TRBJ2-2	TGTGCTAGTGGTTTAGGGGCAGTGAACACCGGGGAGCTGTTTTTT	CASGLGAVNTGELFF
TRBV19	TRBD1	few	TRBJ2-7	TGTGCCAGTAGTGTGACAGGGGGCTACGAGCAGTACTTC	CASSVTGGYEQYF
TRBV5-1	NA	NA	TRBJ2-5	TGCGCCAGCAGCTTGATGGGGGGTGAACAAGAGACCCAGTACTTC	CASSLMGGEQETQYF
TRBV13	NA	NA	TRBJ1-2	TGTGCCAGCAGCTTAGCTGGGAGACTCACCTATGGCTACACCTTC	CASSLAGRLTYGYTF
TRBV7-2	TRBD2	few	TRBJ2-3	TGTGCCGGATCCAAGAGCGGGGGGGGCACAGATACGCAGTATTTT	CAGSKSGGGTDTQYF
TRBV12-3/TRBV12-4	TRBD2	NA	TRBJ2-7	TGTGCCAGCCGCGGGGGGTACGGATACGAGCAGTACTTC	CASRGGYGYEQYF
TRBV7-2	TRBD1	NA	TRBJ2-1	TGTGCCAGCAGCTTAGGACAGGGTGTTGAGCAGTTCTTC	CASSLGQGVEQFF
TRBV24-1	TRBD1	NA	TRBJ2-1	TGTGCCACCAGTGATCCCAGGGGACAGGCCCACTACAATGAGCAGTTCTTC	CATSDPRGQAHYNEQFF
TRBV5-1	NA	NA	TRBJ2-5	TGCGCCAGCAGCGCAACAGGGCTGGAGACCCAGTACTTC	CASSATGLETQYF
TRBV7-9	NA	NA	TRBJ2-1	TGTGCCAGCAGCCCCTCGGGGGGCGGGTTCGATGAGCAGTTCTTC	CASSPSGGGFDEQFF
TRBV6-4	NA	NA	TRBJ2-1	TGTGCCAGCAGTGACTCGTTCCGGAATGAGCAGTTCTTC	CASSDSFRNEQFF
TRBV21-1	NA	NA	TRBJ2-7	TGTGCCACTACAGGGGCCTACGAGCAGTACTTC	CATTGAYEQYF
TRBV3-1/TRBV3-2	TRBD2	NA	TRBJ2-3	TGTGCCAGCAGCCCCGGGACTAGCGGGGAGTACACAGATACGCAGTATTTT	CASSPGTSGEYTDTQYF
TRBV4-2	TRBD1	NA	TRBJ1-1	TGTGCCAGCAGCCAACCTGCAGGGGGTGATGGGGTTTCAGCTTTCTTT	CASSQPAGGDGVSAFF
TRBV10-3	NA	NA	TRBJ2-5	TGTGCCATCAGTGAACCGGGATCACAAGAGACCCAGTACTTC	CAISEPGSQETQYF
TRBV10-3	NA	NA	TRBJ2-7	TGTGCCATCAAGGCGGATGGTATCTACGAGCAGTACTTC	CAIKADGIYEQYF
TRBV2	NA	NA	TRBJ1-2	TGTGCCAGCAGTGGGGAACTGGGGGGCTATGGCTACACCTTC	CASSGELGGYGYTF
TRBV5-5	NA	few	TRBJ2-1	TGTGCCAGCAGCTTATCAGGGACTCTATCCTACAATGAGCAGTTCTTC	CASSLSGTLSYNEQFF
TRBV6-5	NA	NA	TRBJ1-1	TGTGCCAGCAGTTACTCGATCGGCCAAGGAGGGACTGAAGCTTTCTTT	CASSYSIGQGGTEAFF
TRBV3-1/TRBV3-2	NA	NA	TRBJ2-1	TGTGCCAGCAGCCAAGATGTCAGGAACAATGAGCAGTTCTTC	CASSQDVRNNEQFF
TRBV11-2	NA	once	TRBJ2-2	TGTGCCAGCAGCCATCAACGAGCCGGGGAGCTGTTTTTT	CASSHQRAGELFF
TRBV12-3/TRBV12-4	NA	NA	TRBJ2-2	TGTGCCAGCAGCCAGAACAGGGTCGGGGAGCTGTTTTTT	CASSQNRVGELFF
TRBV7-2	NA	NA	TRBJ2-7	TGTGCCAGCAGCTCCTCAGGGAGGTTGCACGAGCAGTACTTC	CASSSSGRLHEQYF
TRBV6-5	TRBD1	NA	TRBJ1-5	TGTGCCAGCAGTTCGGACAGGGGGTTGCGGCAGCCCCAGCATTTT	CASSSDRGLRQPQHF
TRBV19	NA	few	TRBJ1-1	TGTGCCAGTAGTATTGGACAGCAGAACACTGAAGCTTTCTTT	CASSIGQQNTEAFF
TRBV5-1	TRBD2	NA	TRBJ2-7	TGCGCCAGCAGCTTCGGGGGAGGGTGGGGCGAGCAGTACTTC	CASSFGGGWGEQYF
TRBV7-9	TRBD1	few	TRBJ1-6	TGTGCCAGCAGCCAACGGACAGGGAGAAATTCACCCCTCCACTTT	CASSQRTGRNSPLHF